The 24 T cell receptor beta chains in this list originate from one sample, sequenced in a study of blood T cell repertoires in COVID-19. Assay used: immunoSEQ multiplex PCR; TCRdb lists only in-frame clones, some missing. The sample yields about 130,000 clones, approximately 89% seen once. The specimen sequenced was peripheral blood. The receptors here all came from a woman aged 55-75 years with acute or convalescent COVID-19.

The chain couples TRBV12-3 or TRBV12-4 to TRBJ1-1; D is ambiguous. The V and J ends lost 6 bases and 3 bases respectively, with 11 bases between them. This CDR3 region has 13 residues. The CDR3 loop is CASSRLRDTEAFF. The DNA of the CDR3 is TGTGCCAGCAGCCGACTAAGGGACACTGAAGCTTTCTTT.

The genes are TRBV5-1 and TRBJ2-2; 14 bases map to TRBD2. The CDR3 length is 16 residues. After removal of 3 bases from V and 8 bases from J, the junction contained 6 bases not matched to a gene. Looked up from germline, CDR1 is SGHRS and CDR2 is YFSETQ. CDR3 nucleotide sequence: TGCGCCAGCAGCTGGGGACTAGCGGGAGTATCGGGGGAGCTGTTTTTT. Translation gives CASSWGLAGVSGELFF.

V gene TRBV20-1 combines with J gene TRBJ2-1; D not certain. V gave up 5 bases and J gave up 6 bases, with 8 bases separating them. CDR1 is DFQATT, CDR2 SNEGSKA, per germline (reference sequence). This CDR3 has 11 amino acids. The DNA for the CDR3 is TGCAGTGCTGAACCGGGCAATGAGCAGTTCTTC. It translates to CSAEPGNEQFF.

The chain has TRBV4-1 and TRBJ1-5, with TRBD1 identical over 8 bases. Germline V gene sequence: CDR1 MGHRA, CDR2 YSYEKL. There are 15 residues in the CDR3. V lost 2 bases to trimming and J lost 1 base; unmatched junction nucleotides: 1. Here the CDR3 reads CASSQTGGSNQPQHF. DNA for the CDR3: TGCGCCAGCAGCCAAACAGGGGGAAGCAATCAGCCCCAGCATTTT.

J is TRBJ1-5 and V is TRBV30; D not certain. The CDR3 loop spans 13 amino acids. In germline, CDR1 is GTSNPN, CDR2 SVGIG (reference sequence). The V gene lost 1 base and the J gene lost 6 bases, with 10 bases spanning the gap. The CDR3 bases are TGTGCCTGGAGTGGAGGGCCCGTTCAGCCCCAGCATTTT. Translated: CAWSGGPVQPQHF.

The chain recombines TRBV7-8 with TRBJ2-2; 12 bases map to TRBD2. Germline lookup yields CDR1 SGHVS and CDR2 FQNEAQ. The CDR3 spans 13 residues. V was clipped by 9 bases and J by 6 bases; unmatched bases: 2. CDR3 nucleotide sequence: TGTGCCAGTAGACTAGCGGGAGCCGGGGAGCTGTTTTTT. As protein: CASRLAGAGELFF.

The chain recombines TRBV10-3 with TRBJ2-3; 7 nucleotides agree with TRBD1. Germline CDR1 ENHRY, CDR2 SYGVKD. The V segment lost 5 bases and the J segment 0 bases; nucleotides outside the gene matches: 11. The CDR3 extends over 17 amino acids. The CDR3 protein is CAISQTGTDFSTDTQYF. The CDR3 nucleotides read TGTGCCATCAGTCAAACCGGGACAGACTTTAGCACAGATACGCAGTATTTT.

The chain carries TRBV6-6 and TRBJ2-2; 10 bases align to TRBD2. Losses at the gene ends were 5 bases for V and 2 bases for J; bases not matched to a gene: 8. The CDR3 has 17 residues. From germline, CDR1 is MNHNY and CDR2 SVGAGI (reference sequence). CDR3 region: CASSPGLAVINTGELFF. The CDR3 DNA follows: TGTGCCAGCAGTCCCGGACTAGCGGTTATAAACACCGGGGAGCTGTTTTTT.

The chain couples TRBV10-2 to TRBJ2-3, with 9 bases matching TRBD2. V dropped 6 bases and J dropped 4; count of bases not matched to a gene: 23. The CDR3 is 20 residues long. Per germline, CDR1 WSHSY and CDR2 SAAADI. In DNA form, the CDR3 reads TGCGCCAGCAGCCCCCCCAGGAGGGGACGAGGCGGGAGGGTTGCAGATACGCAGTATTTT. Protein: CASSPPRRGRGGRVADTQYF.

The chain has TRBV2 and TRBJ1-5; weak D call: TRBD1 (6 bases). V dropped 0 bases and J dropped 2 bases, with 14 bases sitting between them. The CDR3 is made up of 17 amino acids. Per the germline V gene, CDR1 is SNHLY and CDR2 is FYNNEI. The CDR3 DNA follows: TGTGCCAGCAGTGAAGCGCGGGGGCCAGGGCGCAATCAGCCCCAGCATTTT. Its protein is CASSEARGPGRNQPQHF.

In its sample, this clone was seen once. This sequence joins TRBV5-1 and TRBJ1-4, with 8 bases fitting TRBD1. After removal of 4 bases from V and 3 bases from J, the junction contained 5 bases not matched to a gene. Germline V gene data show CDR1 as SGHRS and CDR2 as YFSETQ. This CDR3 is built from 15 residues. In DNA form, the CDR3 reads TGCGCCAGCAGCCGACGGACAGGGTCTAATGAAAAACTGTTTTTT. Translation gives CASSRRTGSNEKLFF.

In DNA, the CDR3 is TGTGCCAGCAGCCGCGAATACACCGGGGAGCTGTTTTTT. Protein product: CASSREYTGELFF. The chain recombines TRBV27 with TRBJ2-2; no clear D. This CDR3 comprises 13 residues. Trimming shortened V by 6 bases and J by 3 bases, and 8 bases separated the two germline ends. CDR1 MNHEY and CDR2 SMNVEV come from the germline V gene (reference sequence).

The chain carries TRBV24-1 and TRBJ2-1, with 9 bases that match TRBD1. The CDR3 has 16 residues. V lost 2 bases to trimming and J lost 4 bases; unmatched junction nucleotides: 5. Germline V gene sequence: CDR1 KGHDR, CDR2 SFDVKD. DNA for the CDR3: TGTGCCACCAGTGATTATCTAGGGACAGGGTACAATGAGCAGTTCTTC. This encodes CATSDYLGTGYNEQFF.

The J gene is TRBJ2-1, the V gene TRBV10-2, with 7 positions matching TRBD2. The CDR3 runs 14 residues. From germline, CDR1 is WSHSY and CDR2 SAAADI. The V gene end was trimmed by 5 bases and the J gene end by 4 bases; junction bases not matched to a gene: 5. CDR3 nucleotides: TGCGCCAGCAGTTCCCTAGCGGTTTACAATGAGCAGTTCTTC. Protein sequence: CASSSLAVYNEQFF.

This clone appeared a few times. The gene calls are TRBV5-5 and TRBJ2-3; 11 nucleotides align to TRBD2. This CDR3 contains 13 residues. Germline CDR1 is SGHKS and CDR2 is YYEKEE (reference sequence). CDR3 residues: CVLLAGVPDTQYF. The CDR3 DNA is TGTGTCTTACTAGCGGGAGTGCCAGATACGCAGTATTTT.

J is TRBJ2-2 and V is TRBV6-5, with D possibly matching TRBD1 (5 bases). Trimming took off 6 bases at V and 1 base at J, with 9 bases between the two ends. The CDR3 has 14 amino acids. Germline V gene lookup returns CDR1 MNHEY and CDR2 SVGAGI. CDR3 nucleotides: TGTGCCAGCAGGATGACAGTGAACACCGGGGAGCTGTTTTTT. Protein product: CASRMTVNTGELFF.

This clone was recorded once. In DNA form, the CDR3 reads TGTGCCAGCAGTGAAGGGCTGTCAACTGGCTACACCTTC. This encodes CASSEGLSTGYTF. The V and J genes are TRBV6-1 and TRBJ1-2; no definite D call. Trimming pared 1 base from V and 7 bases from J, leaving 10 bases between. CDR1 is MNHNS and CDR2 is SASEGT in the germline V gene. This CDR3 is 13 amino acids long.

The rearrangement uses TRBV3-1 (or the pseudogene TRBV3-2) and TRBJ1-1; 9 bases line up with TRBD1. The ends lost 4 bases at V and 5 bases at J; junction bases unmatched: 5. The CDR3 runs to 14 residues. Germline assignment: CDR1 LGHDT and CDR2 YNNKEL (reference sequence). Written as DNA, the CDR3 is TGTGCCAGCAGCCCCGGGACAGGGTGGACTGAAGCTTTCTTT. Encoded protein: CASSPGTGWTEAFF.

This clone was detected once. V is TRBV19 and J is TRBJ2-3; 9 bases line up with TRBD2. With 6 bases clipped from V and 5 bases from J, the junction kept 12 bases outside the gene matches. The CDR3 spans 16 residues. Germline V CDR1 and CDR2: LNHDA, SQIVND (reference sequence). In DNA form, the CDR3 reads TGTGCCAGTAGGTTGGGTGCGGGAGGGCCGAGAGATACGCAGTATTTT. It yields the protein CASRLGAGGPRDTQYF.

The chain has TRBV19 and TRBJ2-1; TRBD1 agrees at 7 bases. Germline V gene sequence: CDR1 LNHDA, CDR2 SQIVND (reference sequence). Trimming at V came to 10 bases and at J to 9 bases, leaving 9 bases not matched to a gene. The CDR3 is made up of 12 amino acids. The DNA of the CDR3 is TGTGCCACCTTCGACAGGGTGGGTGAGCAGTTCTTC. The encoded protein is CATFDRVGEQFF. The variable domain in full, completed from reference TRBV19 and TRBJ2-1, reads DGGITQSPKYLFRKEGQNVTLSCEQNLNHDAMYWYRQDPGQGLRLIYYSQIVNDFQKGDIAEGYSVSREKKESFPLTVTSAQKNPTAFYLCATFDRVGEQFFGPGTRLTVL.

The chain couples TRBV2 to TRBJ1-5; the D gene is possibly TRBD1 (6 bases). V lost 0 bases and J 9 bases, leaving 15 bases between the germline ends. CDR3 length: 15 amino acids. CDR1 and CDR2 from the germline V gene are SNHLY and FYNNEI. CDR3 sequence reads: CASSEARTAVAPQHF. CDR3 in DNA: TGTGCCAGCAGTGAAGCGCGGACAGCCGTAGCGCCCCAGCATTTT.

The chain is built from TRBV3-1 (or the pseudogene TRBV3-2) and TRBJ2-1; a weak D match, TRBD2 (6 bases). This CDR3 contains 18 residues. Per the germline V gene, CDR1 is LGHDT and CDR2 is YNNKEL (reference sequence). The V end lost 4 bases, the J end lost 9 bases, and 28 bases lay between the germline ends. DNA for the CDR3: TGTGCCAGCAGCCTCGGTACTCAGACGGGAGTTTTAAGACCTGAGCAGTTCTTC. This encodes CASSLGTQTGVLRPEQFF.

J is TRBJ1-5 and V is TRBV27; TRBD1 might be the D (6 bases). V gave up 6 bases and J gave up 0 bases, with 18 bases separating them. Germline V gene sequence: CDR1 MNHEY, CDR2 SMNVEV (reference sequence). The CDR3 covers 17 residues. The CDR3 coding sequence is TGTGCCAGCAGCCCACAGGGTGGCTGGGGTAGCAATCAGCCCCAGCATTTT. Protein product: CASSPQGGWGSNQPQHF.

The rearrangement uses TRBV19 and TRBJ1-1; D remains ambiguous. CDR1 and CDR2 (germline): LNHDA, SQIVND (reference sequence). The CDR3 loop spans 14 amino acids. Trimming removed 2 bases at V and 8 bases at J, with 15 bases between. The CDR3 DNA follows: TGTGCCAGTAGTATACCTTCCAGGTACGACGAAGCTTTCTTT. Translated, it gives CASSIPSRYDEAFF.